This TCR beta chain was documented in a study of blood T cell repertoires in COVID-19. Using immunoSEQ multiplex PCR, the repertoire was profiled, and TCRdb retains in-frame clones only, with some absent. The sample has about 110,000 clones, about 79% seen once; the top ten hold under 20%. The CDR3 extends over 13 amino acids. The V and J ends lost 4 bases and 5 bases respectively, with 11 bases between them. The germline V gene has CDR1 KGHSH and CDR2 LQKENI. This sequence originates from a woman at least 80 years old with active or convalescent COVID-19. This chain connects TRBV18 to TRBJ2-5; D gene ambiguous. The source material was peripheral blood. The CDR3: CASSLPAPETQYF. DNA for the CDR3: TGTGCCAGCTCACTACCGGCTCCTGAGACCCAGTACTTC.